One and the same sample provided the 18 T cell receptor beta chains below, sequenced in a study of control samples from healthy donors and cancer patients. Profiled with immunoSEQ multiplex PCR; TCRdb holds only in-frame clones, not every one. The sample has 140,000 to 150,000 clones, roughly 89% seen once; the top ten hold less than 5.5%. Sequenced material: blood. The source is a man between 25 and 39 years old in good health.

The gene calls are TRBV5-6 and TRBJ1-6; no definite D call. The CDR3 length is 15 residues. Germline CDR1 reads SGHDT; CDR2 reads YYEEEE. V lost 0 bases and J lost 8, with 12 bases in between. The CDR3 loop reads CASSLAPTSDSPLHF. The CDR3 DNA reads TGTGCCAGCAGCTTGGCCCCAACCTCGGATTCACCCCTCCACTTT.

This clone was detected only a few times. V and J are TRBV7-3 and TRBJ1-2, with a tentative D call TRBD1 (5 bases). This CDR3 has 14 residues. The germline CDR1 and CDR2 sequences are SGHTA and FQGTGA. Trimming left V 0 bases short and J 2 bases short, with 7 bases between. The CDR3 loop reads CASSLTPGNYGYTF. In DNA form, the CDR3 reads TGTGCCAGCAGCTTAACCCCAGGGAACTATGGCTACACCTTC.

The gene calls are TRBV24-1 and TRBJ2-1; 7 bases map to TRBD2. Trimming removed 3 bases from V and 3 bases from J; junction bases left unmatched: 10. Germline V lookup: CDR1 KGHDR, CDR2 SFDVKD. The CDR3 consists of 17 residues. The CDR3 sequence is CATSDKIPGLHYNEQFF. The CDR3 nucleotides are TGTGCCACCAGTGATAAAATCCCGGGACTACACTACAATGAGCAGTTCTTC.

This chain uses TRBV2 with TRBJ2-2, with a weak D call TRBD1 (6 bases). The CDR3 is made up of 14 amino acids. Trimming removed 10 bases at V and 5 bases at J, with 17 bases between. Germline V gene lookup returns CDR1 SNHLY and CDR2 FYNNEI. The CDR3 sequence: CATQAGARTGELFF. CDR3 coding DNA: TGTGCCACCCAGGCAGGGGCGCGGACCGGGGAGCTGTTTTTT.

The J gene is TRBJ1-3, the V gene TRBV9, with 7 bases identical to TRBD1. CDR1 and CDR2 from the germline V gene are SGDLS and YYNGEE. With V trimmed by 0 bases and J by 1 base, 10 bases remained unmatched. CDR3 length: 18 residues. The CDR3 reads CASSVALKPGQSGNTIYF. As DNA, the CDR3 is TGTGCCAGCAGCGTAGCCCTCAAGCCGGGACAGTCTGGAAACACCATATATTTT.

This chain joins TRBV27 and TRBJ1-2; 10 bases map to TRBD1. CDR3 size: 16 residues. The trim removed 5 bases at V and 3 bases at J, leaving 9 bases unmatched. Germline assignment: CDR1 MNHEY and CDR2 SMNVEV (reference sequence). The CDR3 DNA reads as TGTGCCAGCAGTCCGGACAGGGGGTCGGTAGACTATGGCTACACCTTC. Its protein product is CASSPDRGSVDYGYTF.

This chain connects TRBV6-2 or TRBV6-3 to TRBJ2-3, with 10 positions matching TRBD2. The V gene end was trimmed by 5 bases and the J gene end by 5 bases; junction bases not matched to a gene: 16. Germline V gives CDR1 MNHEY, CDR2 SVGEGT. CDR3 length: 18 residues. The CDR3 sequence is CASSQRRGLAGDLDTQYF. DNA for the CDR3: TGTGCCAGCAGTCAACGAAGGGGGCTAGCGGGAGACCTAGATACGCAGTATTTT.

The chain recombines TRBV7-2 with TRBJ2-3; 12 bases agree with TRBD2. CDR3 length: 16 amino acids. The V segment lost 4 bases and the J segment 6 bases; nucleotides outside the gene matches: 8. From germline, CDR1 is SGHTA and CDR2 FQGNSA. The CDR3 is CASSSRLAGAADTQYF. CDR3 DNA sequence: TGTGCCAGCAGCTCCCGACTAGCGGGGGCCGCTGATACGCAGTATTTT.

This clone was found once. CDR3 amino acids: CASSFLPVNTDTQYF. CDR3 in DNA: TGTGCCAGCAGTTTTTTGCCCGTGAACACAGATACGCAGTATTTT. The chain recombines TRBV27 with TRBJ2-3; no definite D call. This CDR3 is 15 amino acids long. Germline CDR1 MNHEY, CDR2 SMNVEV (reference sequence). Trimming removed 3 bases at V and 2 bases at J, with 12 bases between.

The rearrangement joins TRBV24-1 to TRBJ2-3, with 7 bases aligning to TRBD1. V gave up 9 bases and J gave up 3 bases; unmatched junction bases: 11. CDR1 and CDR2 (germline): KGHDR, SFDVKD. The CDR3 has 15 amino acids. The CDR3 nucleotides read TGTGCCACCTCAAACCGGACAGGTCTTACAGATACGCAGTATTTT. It is translated as CATSNRTGLTDTQYF.

The gene calls are TRBV7-2 and TRBJ1-2; 8 nucleotides match TRBD1. The CDR3 sequence is 16 residues long. Germline V gene data show CDR1 as SGHTA and CDR2 as FQGNSA. V was pared by 4 bases and J by 4 bases, with 11 bases of the junction left unmatched. The CDR3 DNA reads as TGTGCCAGCAGCTCGGCCGGCCAGGGGGCAAGCTATGGCTACACCTTC. It translates to CASSSAGQGASYGYTF.

This chain connects TRBV19 to TRBJ1-1; D remains ambiguous. This CDR3 is built from 13 residues. V was shortened by 6 bases and J by 1 base, with 9 bases between the two germline ends. Germline V gives CDR1 LNHDA, CDR2 SQIVND (reference sequence). The DNA of the CDR3 is TGTGCCAGTAGCTCAGCCCCGAACACTGAAGCTTTCTTT. Its translation: CASSSAPNTEAFF. Full variable domain (rest looked up from reference TRBV19 and TRBJ1-1): DGGITQSPKYLFRKEGQNVTLSCEQNLNHDAMYWYRQDPGQGLRLIYYSQIVNDFQKGDIAEGYSVSREKKESFPLTVTSAQKNPTAFYLCASSSAPNTEAFFGQGTRLTVV.

The chain recombines TRBV7-6 with TRBJ1-2; maybe TRBD1 (5 bases). Trimming shortened V by 4 bases and J by 6 bases, and 12 bases separated the two germline ends. Germline CDR1 is SGHVS and CDR2 is FNYEAQ. This CDR3 has 13 amino acids. In DNA form, the CDR3 reads TGTGCCAGCAGCTCCGGGGACTTGAATGGCTACACCTTC. Translated, it gives CASSSGDLNGYTF.

The CDR3 here is CASSLDGRTGSSEAFF. CDR3 bases: TGTGCCAGCAGCTTAGATGGTCGAACAGGGAGTTCTGAAGCTTTCTTT. V usage is TRBV11-3 and J usage is TRBJ1-1; a weak D match, TRBD1 (6 bases). This CDR3 is 16 amino acids long. Per the germline V gene, CDR1 is SGHNT and CDR2 is YENEEA. The V gene lost 0 bases and the J gene lost 6 bases, with 17 bases spanning the gap.

This clone was seen a single time. The chain has TRBV5-1 and TRBJ2-3; a possible D gene is TRBD1 (5 bases). This CDR3 has 12 amino acids. Germline V gene data show CDR1 as SGHRS and CDR2 as YFSETQ. Trimming cost V 9 bases and J 4 bases, with 12 bases left between them. In DNA form, the CDR3 reads TGCGCCACTACGGACATTTCAGATACGCAGTATTTT. It encodes CATTDISDTQYF.

The gene calls are TRBV27 and TRBJ2-3, with 8 bases lining up with TRBD2. The CDR3 is 13 amino acids. The germline V gene encodes CDR1 MNHEY and CDR2 SMNVEV (reference sequence). The V gene end was trimmed by 10 bases and the J gene end by 0 bases; junction bases not matched to a gene: 3. CDR3 loop: CATQRESTDTQYF. The CDR3 DNA sequence: TGTGCCACCCAGCGGGAGAGCACAGATACGCAGTATTTT.

In regard to this clone: This CDR3 is also generated by other DNA sequences in the sample. J is TRBJ2-7 and V is TRBV19; possibly TRBD1 or TRBD2 for D (5 bases each). Germline V lookup: CDR1 LNHDA, CDR2 SQIVND (reference sequence). V shed 6 bases and J shed 4 bases, with 10 bases lying between them. The CDR3 loop spans 12 amino acids. For the CDR3, the DNA is TGTGCCAGTAGCCCTGGGGGTTACGAGCAGTACTTC. Translation: CASSPGGYEQYF.

The V gene is TRBV15, the J gene TRBJ2-1; 9 bases are a match to TRBD2. Germline CDR1 and CDR2: LNHNV and YYDKDF (reference sequence). The CDR3 length is 16 residues. V trimming: 2 bases; J trimming: 4 bases; junction bases outside the gene matches: 6. CDR3 in DNA: TGTGCCACCAGCAGAAGAGTAGCGGGAGTATACAATGAGCAGTTCTTC. Translating gives CATSRRVAGVYNEQFF.